The 20 T cell receptor beta chains below all came from one sample that was sequenced in a study of T cell changes during pregnancy in multiple sclerosis. Sequencing used immunoSEQ multiplex PCR; TCRdb keeps in-frame clones, though not all of them. The sample has under 75,000 clones, 92% seen once. The input for sequencing was peripheral blood, taken in the third trimester of pregnancy. Source of these receptors: a female donor in good health, enrolled as a control in a pregnancy study.

The CDR3 reads CASGKGAGNYGYTF. The CDR3 DNA follows: TGTGCCAGCGGAAAGGGGGCAGGAAACTATGGCTACACCTTC. The V and J genes are TRBV2 and TRBJ1-2, with 7 bases fitting TRBD1. Germline CDR1 SNHLY, CDR2 FYNNEI. With V trimmed by 8 bases and J by 2 bases, 8 bases remained unmatched. The CDR3 extends over 14 amino acids.

V and J are TRBV30 and TRBJ2-5, with TRBD2 matching over 8 bases. The length of the CDR3 is 15 residues. J was trimmed by 1 base and V by 0 bases; bases with no gene match: 4. Germline V lookup: CDR1 GTSNPN, CDR2 SVGIG (reference sequence). CDR3 coding DNA: TGTGCCTGGAGTGTTGAGACTAGCGCCCAAGAGACCCAGTACTTC. This codes for CAWSVETSAQETQYF.

The chain recombines TRBV19 with TRBJ2-1; the D gene is possibly TRBD2 (5 bases). V was shortened by 10 bases and J by 4 bases, with 17 bases between the two germline ends. Germline-derived CDR1 and CDR2 are LNHDA and SQIVND (reference sequence). The CDR3 is 14 residues long. CDR3 DNA: TGTGCCACTCGCTGGGGAGTAGGGTACAATGAGCAGTTCTTC. This translates into CATRWGVGYNEQFF.

This clone has just one count. The genes are TRBV6-1 and TRBJ2-1, with 10 positions matching TRBD2. CDR1 is MNHNS and CDR2 is SASEGT in the germline V gene. The junction had 9 bases not matched to a gene; V was cut back by 7 bases and J by 6 bases. CDR3 length: 15 amino acids. In DNA form, the CDR3 reads TGTGCCAGCATCCTTACTAGCGGGGTACTCAATGAGCAGTTCTTC. Translation: CASILTSGVLNEQFF.

The count of this clone is one. The chain joins TRBV19 to TRBJ1-2, with D perhaps matching TRBD1 (5 bases). The V end was cut by 4 bases, the J end by 0 bases, with 15 bases between. CDR1 LNHDA and CDR2 SQIVND come from the germline V gene (reference sequence). The CDR3 is 16 amino acids. CDR3 in DNA: TGTGCCAGTAGTAATCCCCAGGGAACCTCTAACTATGGCTACACCTTC. It encodes CASSNPQGTSNYGYTF. The whole variable domain, filled in from reference TRBV19 and TRBJ1-2, reads DGGITQSPKYLFRKEGQNVTLSCEQNLNHDAMYWYRQDPGQGLRLIYYSQIVNDFQKGDIAEGYSVSREKKESFPLTVTSAQKNPTAFYLCASSNPQGTSNYGYTFGSGTRLTVV.

The rearrangement uses TRBV11-3 and TRBJ2-5; TRBD1 matches 9 bases. The CDR3 loop spans 15 amino acids. CDR1 and CDR2 from the germline V gene are SGHNT and YENEEA. The V segment lost 2 bases and the J segment 2 bases; nucleotides outside the gene matches: 3. CDR3 in amino acids: CASSLYGQGQETQYF. In DNA, the CDR3 is TGTGCCAGCAGCTTATACGGACAGGGGCAAGAGACCCAGTACTTC.

J is TRBJ1-5 and V is TRBV15, with D possibly being TRBD1 (5 bases). Germline CDR1 reads LNHNV; CDR2 reads YYDKDF (reference sequence). The CDR3 is 17 residues long. The V end was cut by 1 base, the J end by 4 bases, with 17 bases between. The CDR3 DNA follows: TGTGCCACCAGCAGAGGTGCCATAGGGGCCGCAAATCAGCCCCAGCATTTT. Protein product: CATSRGAIGAANQPQHF.

The rearrangement links TRBV27 to TRBJ1-6; TRBD1 aligns across 9 bases. The germline V gene encodes CDR1 MNHEY and CDR2 SMNVEV (reference sequence). The CDR3 runs 16 residues. V was pared by 2 bases and J by 8 bases, with 7 bases of the junction left unmatched. The CDR3 DNA sequence: TGTGCCAGCAGTTTAGGGCGGGACAGGGCGTATTCACCCCTCCACTTT. Its translation: CASSLGRDRAYSPLHF.

The V gene is TRBV9, the J gene TRBJ2-6; 9 positions match TRBD1. This CDR3 spans 17 amino acids. Germline CDR1 reads SGDLS; CDR2 reads YYNGEE. The V and J ends lost 4 bases and 0 bases, in that order; junction bases with no gene match: 5. CDR3 amino acids: CASSHGTGHSGANVLTF. In DNA form, the CDR3 reads TGTGCCAGCAGCCACGGGACAGGGCACTCTGGGGCCAACGTCCTGACTTTC.

The rearrangement uses TRBV11-3 and TRBJ2-5; 8 nucleotides line up with TRBD2. Trimming removed 4 bases from V and 2 bases from J; junction bases left unmatched: 3. The CDR3 has 14 amino acids. Germline values: CDR1 SGHNT, CDR2 YENEEA. The DNA for the CDR3 is TGTGCCAGCAGCTCCCGGGGGGGACAAGAGACCCAGTACTTC. Protein sequence: CASSSRGGQETQYF.

The rearrangement uses TRBV10-3 and TRBJ1-1, with D tentatively TRBD1 (5 bases). The ends were cut back, 0 bases at V and 8 bases at J, with 13 bases in the middle. The CDR3 sequence is 14 residues long. Germline lookup yields CDR1 ENHRY and CDR2 SYGVKD. CDR3 bases: TGTGCCATCAGTGAGTCGCAACAGGAGCCCGAAGCTTTCTTT. It is translated as CAISESQQEPEAFF.

This chain uses TRBV15 with TRBJ2-1; 9 bases line up with TRBD2. CDR1 is LNHNV, CDR2 YYDKDF, per germline (reference sequence). CDR3 size: 15 residues. The V and J ends lost 0 bases and 3 bases, in that order; junction bases with no gene match: 0. The CDR3 is CATSRERGGYNEQFF. The CDR3 DNA sequence: TGTGCCACCAGCAGAGAGCGGGGGGGCTACAATGAGCAGTTCTTC.

This clone was found once. The chain uses TRBV5-1 and TRBJ1-6; D might be TRBD1 (5 bases). This CDR3 contains 13 residues. Trimming stripped 10 bases from V and 8 bases from J, with 16 bases between. Germline CDR1 is SGHRS and CDR2 is YFSETQ. CDR3 sequence reads: CASRGREDSPLHF. Written as DNA, the CDR3 is TGCGCCTCCCGGGGCAGGGAGGATTCACCCCTCCACTTT.

The chain is built from TRBV7-9 and TRBJ2-7, with 10 positions matching TRBD1. Losses at the gene ends were 4 bases for V and 4 bases for J; bases not matched to a gene: 10. This CDR3 has 16 amino acids. In germline, CDR1 is SEHNR, CDR2 FQNEAQ (reference sequence). The DNA for the CDR3 is TGTGCCAGCAGCTCGCCTACGGGACAGGGGAAATACGAGCAGTACTTC. Protein product: CASSSPTGQGKYEQYF.

The chain links TRBV7-2 to TRBJ2-7; TRBD2 matches at 8 bases. The V and J ends lost 5 bases and 0 bases, in that order; junction bases with no gene match: 6. Per germline, CDR1 SGHTA and CDR2 FQGNSA. The CDR3 covers 15 residues. In nucleotides, the CDR3 is TGTGCCAGCAGCCTGGGACTAGGCTACTCCTACGAGCAGTACTTC. Its protein product is CASSLGLGYSYEQYF.

The J gene is TRBJ2-3, the V gene TRBV7-3, with D maybe TRBD2 (6 bases). Germline CDR1 and CDR2: SGHTA and FQGTGA. V gave up 1 base and J gave up 4 bases, with 12 bases separating them. This CDR3 is built from 15 residues. The CDR3 coding sequence is TGTGCCAGCAGCTTAAGAGGAGGGGCAGCAGATACGCAGTATTTT. Its protein is CASSLRGGAADTQYF.

V usage is TRBV7-6 and J usage is TRBJ1-2; weak D call: TRBD1 (5 bases). The germline V gene encodes CDR1 SGHVS and CDR2 FNYEAQ. Trimming removed 11 bases from V and 3 bases from J, with 25 bases in between. The CDR3 has 16 residues. The CDR3 DNA reads as TGTGCCCCCACTTCCGGGGGTCTCCTCCACTACTATGGCTACACCTTC. This gives the protein CAPTSGGLLHYYGYTF.

CDR3: CASSDGTDTQYF. DNA for the CDR3: TGTGCCAGCAGTGACGGCACAGATACGCAGTATTTT. The chain couples TRBV25-1 to TRBJ2-3; D remains unclear. The V end was cut by 3 bases, the J end by 1 base, with 2 bases between. The CDR3 contains 12 residues. In germline, CDR1 is MGHDK, CDR2 SYGVNS.

This chain joins TRBV5-6 and TRBJ2-1, with TRBD2 matching 8 bases. The CDR3 loop spans 15 amino acids. V lost 3 bases and J lost 1; bases outside the gene matches: 3. The V gene's germline CDR1 is SGHDT and CDR2 YYEEEE. The CDR3 region has the DNA TGTGCCAGCAGCTCACTAGCGGTATCCTACAATGAGCAGTTCTTC. This gives the protein CASSSLAVSYNEQFF.

This clone has only a few counts. The J gene is TRBJ2-1, the V gene TRBV7-3; D might be TRBD2 (6 bases). CDR1 is SGHTA, CDR2 FQGTGA, per germline. V lost 3 bases, J lost 0 bases, and 9 bases lay in between. The CDR3 length is 15 residues. The CDR3 coding sequence is TGTGCCAGCAGCTTTCGGGGGACCTCCTACAATGAGCAGTTCTTC. The encoded protein is CASSFRGTSYNEQFF.